This TCR beta chain was sequenced during a study of blood T cells in healthy people across ages. Study observations and caveats: Unknown CMV status may confound age-related changes in expanded clones.

V shed 6 bases and J shed 5 bases, with 19 bases lying between them. This CDR3 spans 15 amino acids. Points on this clonotype: Its antigen is still unknown.

For the second PCR, which ran for 7 to 11 cycles, a sample-barcoded 5' primer and a J-beta primer mix were used. TCRdb analysed the 5' RACE reads with MiXCR anew, one entry per CDR3 protein. Of some 1.5 million distinct CDR3 sequences listed, over 25% are singletons. The source of this sequence is a woman in her twenties or thirties in good health. This sequence joins TRBV12-3 or TRBV12-4 and TRBJ2-5; D is possibly TRBD1 (6 bases). Sequenced input: blood. The CDR3 is CASRGQPGVAETQYF. The DNA of the CDR3 is TGTGCCAGCAGAGGACAGCCCGGGGTCGCGGAGACCCAGTACTTC.